The 6 T cell receptor beta chains given below trace back to one sample, sequenced in a study of T cell changes during pregnancy in multiple sclerosis. TCRdb's copy holds only in-frame clones and misses some; the assay was immunoSEQ multiplex PCR. The data show about 75,000 clones, with 94% seen just once and more than 0.12% held by the top ten. The sequenced sample was CD4+ T cells from peripheral blood mononuclear cells, obtained after pregnancy. These receptors were taken from a female donor with multiple sclerosis, enrolled in a pregnancy study.

The gene calls are TRBV7-6 and TRBJ1-5; 9 bases match TRBD1. Losses at the gene ends were 5 bases for V and 7 bases for J; bases not matched to a gene: 6. The CDR3 spans 14 residues. Germline-derived CDR1 and CDR2 are SGHVS and FNYEAQ. The CDR3 bases are TGTGCCAGCAGCCCGGGACAGGGTCGACAGCCCCAGCATTTT. Translation gives CASSPGQGRQPQHF.

This CDR3 is CASSPPRHGARNQPQHF. The CDR3 bases are TGTGCCAGTAGTCCTCCAAGGCATGGGGCTCGCAATCAGCCCCAGCATTTT. V and J are TRBV19 and TRBJ1-5, with a tentative D call TRBD1 (5 bases). This CDR3 region has 17 residues. Germline CDR1 is LNHDA and CDR2 is SQIVND (reference sequence). V was shortened by 5 bases and J by 2 bases, with 19 bases between the two germline ends.

This sequence joins TRBV7-9 and TRBJ2-7; TRBD1 matches 8 bases. J gave up 2 bases and V 1 base, and 4 bases lay outside the gene matches. This CDR3 has 15 amino acids. Germline CDR1 is SEHNR and CDR2 is FQNEAQ (reference sequence). CDR3 in amino acids: CASSLGMTGAYEQYF. In DNA, the CDR3 is TGTGCCAGCAGCTTAGGGATGACAGGGGCCTACGAGCAGTACTTC.

The chain joins TRBV6-5 to TRBJ2-1; D call uncertain. The V gene's germline CDR1 is MNHEY and CDR2 SVGAGI. The V end was cut by 6 bases, the J end by 8 bases, with 17 bases between. The CDR3 is made up of 14 amino acids. The chain's CDR3 is CASSQTTIWDEQFF. Here the CDR3 DNA reads TGTGCCAGCAGCCAAACAACTATTTGGGATGAGCAGTTCTTC.

This clone was seen a single time. The chain has TRBV28 and TRBJ1-4, with 8 positions matching TRBD1. The CDR3 extends over 14 amino acids. The V and J ends lost 5 bases and 7 bases, in that order; junction bases with no gene match: 6. Per the germline V gene, CDR1 is MDHEN and CDR2 is SYDVKM. The CDR3 reads CASSDRGRSEKLFF. The DNA for the CDR3 is TGTGCCAGCAGTGACAGGGGCAGGAGTGAAAAACTGTTTTTT.

The rearrangement joins TRBV29-1 to TRBJ1-5, with 9 bases identical to TRBD1. The CDR3 totals 13 residues. Trimming removed 4 bases from V and 6 bases from J; junction bases left unmatched: 4. Germline loops: CDR1 SQVTM, CDR2 ANQGSEA. The CDR3 region has the DNA TGCAGCGTTGGGGGGACAGGGAGTCAGCCCCAGCATTTT. Amino acid sequence: CSVGGTGSQPQHF.